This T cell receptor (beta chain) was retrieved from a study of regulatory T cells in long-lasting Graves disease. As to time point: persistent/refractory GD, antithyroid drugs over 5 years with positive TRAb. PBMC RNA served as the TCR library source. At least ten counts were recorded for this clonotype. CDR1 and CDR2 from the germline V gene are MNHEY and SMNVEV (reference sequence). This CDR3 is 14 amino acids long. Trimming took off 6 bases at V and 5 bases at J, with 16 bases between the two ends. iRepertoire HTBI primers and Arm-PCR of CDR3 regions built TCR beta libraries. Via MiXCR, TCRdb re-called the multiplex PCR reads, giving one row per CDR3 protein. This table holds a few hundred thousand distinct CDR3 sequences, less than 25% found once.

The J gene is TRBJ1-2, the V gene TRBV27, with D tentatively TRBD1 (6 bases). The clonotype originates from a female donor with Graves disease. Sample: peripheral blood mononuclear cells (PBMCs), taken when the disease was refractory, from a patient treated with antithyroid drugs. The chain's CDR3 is CASSRGARGYGYTF. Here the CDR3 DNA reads TGTGCCAGCAGCCGAGGGGCCAGGGGATATGGCTACACCTTC.